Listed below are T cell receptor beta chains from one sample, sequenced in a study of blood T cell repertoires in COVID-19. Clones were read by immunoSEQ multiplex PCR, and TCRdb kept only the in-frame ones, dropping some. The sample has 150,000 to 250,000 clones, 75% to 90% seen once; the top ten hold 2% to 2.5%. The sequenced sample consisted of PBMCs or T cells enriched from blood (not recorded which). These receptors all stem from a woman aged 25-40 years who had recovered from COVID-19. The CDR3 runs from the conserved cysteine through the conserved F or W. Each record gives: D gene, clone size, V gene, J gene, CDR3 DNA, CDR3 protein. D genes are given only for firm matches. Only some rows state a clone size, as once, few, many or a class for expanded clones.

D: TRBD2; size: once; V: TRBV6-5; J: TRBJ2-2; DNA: TGTGCCAGCAGTTACATGGGGGGGACCGGGGAGCTGTTTTTT; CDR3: CASSYMGGTGELFF
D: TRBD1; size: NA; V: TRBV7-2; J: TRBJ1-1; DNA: TGTGCCAGCAGCTACGACAGGGCGGCTGAAGCTTTCTTT; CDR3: CASSYDRAAEAFF
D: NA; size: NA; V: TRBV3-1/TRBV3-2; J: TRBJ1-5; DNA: TGTGCCAGCAGCCAAGATTGGGACTGCAATCAGCCCCAGCATTTT; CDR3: CASSQDWDCNQPQHF
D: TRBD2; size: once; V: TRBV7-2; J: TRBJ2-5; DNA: TGTGCCAGCAGCTCCTTAGCGGGAGGGGTGGAGACCCAGTACTTC; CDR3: CASSSLAGGVETQYF
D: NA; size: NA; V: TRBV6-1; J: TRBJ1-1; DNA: TGTGCCAGCAGTGGGCCTATTATGACAGCTATGAACACTGAAGCTTTCTTT; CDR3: CASSGPIMTAMNTEAFF
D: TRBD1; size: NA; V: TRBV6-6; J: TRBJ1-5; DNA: TGTGCCAGCAGATTCAGGGGGCGCGGACAGCCCCAGCATTTT; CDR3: CASRFRGRGQPQHF
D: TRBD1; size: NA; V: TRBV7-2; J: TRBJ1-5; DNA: TGTGCCAGCAGCTCCCGGGACAGACTACGGGCCCAGCATTTT; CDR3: CASSSRDRLRAQHF
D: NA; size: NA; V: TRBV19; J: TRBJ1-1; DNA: TGTGCCAGTAGTCCGAAGGGGTCCGAAGCTTTCTTT; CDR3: CASSPKGSEAFF
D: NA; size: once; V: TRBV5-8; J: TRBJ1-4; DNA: TGTGCCAGCAGCTTGGGCAGATCCGGCGGCGAAAAACTGTTTTTT; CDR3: CASSLGRSGGEKLFF
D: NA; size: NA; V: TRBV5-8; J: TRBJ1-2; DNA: TGTGCCAGCAGCTTCAGGAGACTCCAAAACAGGGATGGCTACACCTTC; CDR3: CASSFRRLQNRDGYTF
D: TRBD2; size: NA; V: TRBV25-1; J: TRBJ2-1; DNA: TGTGCCAGCAGTGAGCCTAGCGGGAGTCGGAATGAGCAGTTCTTC; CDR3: CASSEPSGSRNEQFF
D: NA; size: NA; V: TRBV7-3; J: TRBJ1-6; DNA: TGTGCCAGCAGCCGACTTGATAATTCACCCCTCCACTTT; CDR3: CASSRLDNSPLHF
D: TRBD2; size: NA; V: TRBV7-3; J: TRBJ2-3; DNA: TGTGCCAGCAGCTTCTTGACTAGCGGGGGGGTCGATACGCAGTATTTT; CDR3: CASSFLTSGGVDTQYF
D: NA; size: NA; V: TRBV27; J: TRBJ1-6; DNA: TGTGCCAGCAGTTTGGAGGGTTATAATTCACCCCTCCACTTT; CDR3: CASSLEGYNSPLHF
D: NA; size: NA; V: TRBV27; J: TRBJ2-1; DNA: TGTGCCAGCAGTTTGGAGGGGGCAGCCCAGTTCTTC; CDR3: CASSLEGAAQFF
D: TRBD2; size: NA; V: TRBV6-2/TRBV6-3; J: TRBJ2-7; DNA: TGTGCCAGCAGTTCGGGAGCGGGAGGTGGCGAGCAGTACTTC; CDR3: CASSSGAGGGEQYF
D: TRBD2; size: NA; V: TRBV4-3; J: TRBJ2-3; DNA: TGCGCCAGCAGCCAGGGACTACTTACAACCCTGTCCACAGATACGCAGTATTTT; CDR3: CASSQGLLTTLSTDTQYF
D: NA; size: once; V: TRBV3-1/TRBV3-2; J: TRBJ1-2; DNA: TGTGCCAGCAGCCAAGACCCTACAGGGATCTCTGGCTACACCTTC; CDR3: CASSQDPTGISGYTF
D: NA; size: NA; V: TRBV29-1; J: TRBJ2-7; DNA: TGCAGCGTTGGATCCAGATTCTACGAGCAGTACTTC; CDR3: CSVGSRFYEQYF
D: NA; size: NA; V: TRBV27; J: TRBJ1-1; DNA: TGTGCCAGCACGCAGGGCTCGTGGGGCGCTGAAGCTTTCTTT; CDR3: CASTQGSWGAEAFF
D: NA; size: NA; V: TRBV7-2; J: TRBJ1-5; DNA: TGTGCCAGCAGCTTAGCGGGCGGGAATCAGCCCCAGCATTTT; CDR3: CASSLAGGNQPQHF
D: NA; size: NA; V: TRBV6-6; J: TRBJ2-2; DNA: TGTGCCAGCAGGTCCGCGGTAGGGGTTCCCGGGGAGCTGTTTTTT; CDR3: CASRSAVGVPGELFF
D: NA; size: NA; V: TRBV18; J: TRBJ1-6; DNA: TGTGCCAGCTCACCAGAGTCAGGGCTGGATTCACCCCTCCACTTT; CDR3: CASSPESGLDSPLHF
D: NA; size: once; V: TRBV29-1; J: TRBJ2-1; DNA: TGCAGCGTTGAAGACGGCGGGGGCAAGTTCTTC; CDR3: CSVEDGGGKFF
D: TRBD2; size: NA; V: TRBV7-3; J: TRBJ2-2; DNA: TGTGCCAGCAGCTTAAAGTCAGCTAGCGGGAACACCGGGGAGCTGTTTTTT; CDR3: CASSLKSASGNTGELFF
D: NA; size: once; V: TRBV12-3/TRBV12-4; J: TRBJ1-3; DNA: TGTGTCACCGGGGGGGGAAACACCATATATTTT; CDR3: CVTGGGNTIYF
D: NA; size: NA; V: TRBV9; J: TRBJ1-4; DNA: TGTGCCAGCAGCGTTTTCGGGGGGTCTAGGGAAAAACTGTTTTTT; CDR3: CASSVFGGSREKLFF
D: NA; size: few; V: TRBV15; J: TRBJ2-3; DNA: TGTGCCACCAGCAGGTCACAGCGGATTAGCACAGATACGCAGTATTTT; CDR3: CATSRSQRISTDTQYF
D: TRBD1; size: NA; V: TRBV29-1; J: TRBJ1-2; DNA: TGCAGCGTTGAAAACCGGGACAGGTCCGGCTACACCTTC; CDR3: CSVENRDRSGYTF
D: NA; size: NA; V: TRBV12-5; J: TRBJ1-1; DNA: TGTGCTAGTGGTCCCTCGGGGGAAGTGGGAACTGAAGCTTTCTTT; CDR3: CASGPSGEVGTEAFF
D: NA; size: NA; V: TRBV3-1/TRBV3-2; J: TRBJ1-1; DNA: TGTGCCAGCAGCCAATCCCCAGGGAACACTGAAGCTTTCTTT; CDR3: CASSQSPGNTEAFF
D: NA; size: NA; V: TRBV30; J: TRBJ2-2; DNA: TGTGCCTGGAGCCCCGGGACTGGGCTTACCGGGGAGCTGTTTTTT; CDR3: CAWSPGTGLTGELFF
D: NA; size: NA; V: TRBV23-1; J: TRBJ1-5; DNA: TGCGCCAGCAGCAATGGATGGGGGGGGACCGAAAATCAGCCCCAGCATTTT; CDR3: CASSNGWGGTENQPQHF
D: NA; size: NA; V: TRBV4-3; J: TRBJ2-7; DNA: TGCGCCAGCAGCCAGGGCTCCTCAGGAAACCGCTACGAGCAGTACTTC; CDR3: CASSQGSSGNRYEQYF
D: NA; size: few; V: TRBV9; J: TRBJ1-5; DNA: TGTGCCAGCAGCGTAGCCGTCACAGGGAGGCCCCAGCATTTT; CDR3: CASSVAVTGRPQHF
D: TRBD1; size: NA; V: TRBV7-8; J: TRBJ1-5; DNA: TGTGCCAGCAGCTCATCCGGGACAGGTAATCAGCCCCAGCATTTT; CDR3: CASSSSGTGNQPQHF
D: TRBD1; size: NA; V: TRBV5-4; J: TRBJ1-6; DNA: TGTGCCAGCAGCTTAAGGCCCCCCGGGGACAGCCTAAATTCACCCCTCCACTTT; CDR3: CASSLRPPGDSLNSPLHF
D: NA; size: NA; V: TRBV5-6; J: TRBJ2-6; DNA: TGTGCCAGCAGCTATACGGACAGAAGCTCTGGGGCCAACGTCCTGACTTTC; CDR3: CASSYTDRSSGANVLTF
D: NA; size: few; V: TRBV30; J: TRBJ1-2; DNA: TGTGCCTGGCGAACTAAAGGACTGACTAACTATGGCTACACCTTC; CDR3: CAWRTKGLTNYGYTF
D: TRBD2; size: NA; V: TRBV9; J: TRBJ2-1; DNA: TGTGCCAGCAGCTCTCGACTAGCGGGTCTTGAGCAGTTCTTC; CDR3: CASSSRLAGLEQFF
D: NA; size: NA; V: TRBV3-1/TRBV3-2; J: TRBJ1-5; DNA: TGTGCCAGCAGCCAAAACGGAGACAATCAGCCCCAGCATTTT; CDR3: CASSQNGDNQPQHF
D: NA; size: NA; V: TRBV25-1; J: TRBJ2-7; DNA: TGTGCCAGCAGTGAGCTGCAGCCCCTCGGGGGCGAGCAGTACTTC; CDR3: CASSELQPLGGEQYF
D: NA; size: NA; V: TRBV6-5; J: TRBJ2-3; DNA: TGTGCAATCGGGAACCTACTCACAGATACGCAGTATTTT; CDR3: CAIGNLLTDTQYF
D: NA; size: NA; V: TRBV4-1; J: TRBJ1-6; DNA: TGCGCCAGCAGCCAGGGCAAAACAGGAACAAGCTCCTATAATTCACCCCTCCACTTT; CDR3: CASSQGKTGTSSYNSPLHF
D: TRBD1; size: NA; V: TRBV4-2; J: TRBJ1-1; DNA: TGTGCCAGCAGCCAAGTGATGTCGGGAATACAGGGGGAAGCTTTCTTT; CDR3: CASSQVMSGIQGEAFF
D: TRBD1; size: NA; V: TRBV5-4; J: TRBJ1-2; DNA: TGTGCCAGCAGCTTAGACAGGGGGAGCTATGGCTACACCTTC; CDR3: CASSLDRGSYGYTF
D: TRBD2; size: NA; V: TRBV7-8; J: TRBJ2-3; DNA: TGTGCCAGCAGCTTAGGTTCTAGCGGGAAGTTAACGCAGTATTTT; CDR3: CASSLGSSGKLTQYF
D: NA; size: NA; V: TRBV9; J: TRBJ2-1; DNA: TGTGCCAGCAGCCGTTACAATGAGCAGTTCTTC; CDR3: CASSRYNEQFF
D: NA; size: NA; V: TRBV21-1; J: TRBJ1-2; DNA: TGTGCCAGCTCCTGCGGGGGCTACACCTTC; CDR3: CASSCGGYTF
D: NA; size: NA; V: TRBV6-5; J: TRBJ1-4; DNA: TGTGCCAGCAGCTCACAGGTTGCAACTAATGAAAAACTGTTTTTT; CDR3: CASSSQVATNEKLFF
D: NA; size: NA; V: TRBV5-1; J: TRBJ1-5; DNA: TGCGCCAGCAGAACGCAGGGCCCGTACCAGCCCCAGCATTTT; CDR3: CASRTQGPYQPQHF
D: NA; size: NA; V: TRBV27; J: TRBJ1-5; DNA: TGTGCCAGCAGTTTATCGATGATCCAGATCCAGCCCCAGCATTTT; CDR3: CASSLSMIQIQPQHF
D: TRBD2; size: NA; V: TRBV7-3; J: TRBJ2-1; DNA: TGTGCCAGCAGCCTAGGACTAGCGGCTAACAATGAGCAGTTCTTC; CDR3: CASSLGLAANNEQFF
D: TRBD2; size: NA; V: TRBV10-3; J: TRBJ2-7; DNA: TGTGCCATCAGTGATGGACTAGCGGACTACGAGCAGTACTTC; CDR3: CAISDGLADYEQYF
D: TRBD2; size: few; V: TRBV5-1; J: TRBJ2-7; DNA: TGCGCCAGCAGCTTGGGACTAGCGTCCTACGAGCAGTACTTC; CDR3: CASSLGLASYEQYF
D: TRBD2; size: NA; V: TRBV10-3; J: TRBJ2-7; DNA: TGTGCCATCAGTGTCGGACTAGCCGGCTCCTACGAGCAGTACTTC; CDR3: CAISVGLAGSYEQYF
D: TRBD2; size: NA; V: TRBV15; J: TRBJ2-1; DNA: TGTGCCACCAGCAGAGATTTTAGCGGGGAATACAATGAGCAGTTCTTC; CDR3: CATSRDFSGEYNEQFF
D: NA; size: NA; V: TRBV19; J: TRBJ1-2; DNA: TGTGCCAGTAGTATAGACAGGGGACGGTATGGCTACACCTTC; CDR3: CASSIDRGRYGYTF